Sequencing of this T cell receptor (beta chain) was carried out in a study of CD8 T cells in Susac syndrome. Study outcomes and limitations: Peak Susac CD8+ clonal expansion was seen in TEMRA cells and active patients.

Sequencing of TCR beta was carried out in blood CD8+ and CD4+ T cells. When the RNA was reverse transcribed, random hexamers were used with an input of roughly 0.45 to 1 ug. The amplification used immunoSEQ multiplex PCR on TCR beta CDR3; it spanned 54 Vbeta and 13 Jbeta. TCRdb used MiXCR to reprocess the immunoSEQ multiplex PCR reads, holding one entry per CDR3 protein. Altogether some 120,000 distinct CDR3 sequences are present, just under 95% being singletons, with the ten largest covering less than 0.25%. This CDR3 region has 13 residues. Germline V gene lookup returns CDR1 MNHEY and CDR2 SVGEGT. V lost 4 bases and J lost 6, with 10 bases in between. About this clonotype: Its antigen is not known.

The sample was CD8+ T cells from PBMCs. This receptor was obtained from a human donor with Susac syndrome. This sequence joins TRBV6-2 or TRBV6-3 and TRBJ2-1; D unresolved. DNA of the CDR3: TGTGCCAGCAGTTGGACCGCGTCCAATGAGCAGTTCTTC. It encodes CASSWTASNEQFF.